This T cell receptor beta chain was identified in a study of tumor and adjacent non-tumor tissue in lung cancer. The CDR3 has 15 amino acids. Germline CDR1 and CDR2: MRHNA and SNTAGT. The V end was cut by 2 bases, the J end by 0 bases, with 9 bases between. This sample's RNA came from whole unsorted tissue. This non-tumor lung sample came from over 3 cm beyond the tumor edge. Chemotherapy-naive patients with new lung cancer underwent thoracic surgery in China, August–late 2014. As for this clonotype: Its matching antigen is unknown.

TCRbeta libraries were built with three rounds of nested PCR, modified from ARM-PCR. TCRdb itself ran the multiplex PCR reads through MiXCR, one entry per CDR3 protein. The table has 100,000 or so distinct CDR3 sequences, approximately 60% seen once; the top ten hold approximately 18%. Findings of the study overall: Shorter survival was associated with higher TCR diversity in tumors. In normal lung, the top 100 clones were significantly more dominant than in tumor.

The receptor comes from a man aged 30-40 years with non-small cell lung cancer. The sample taken for sequencing was distant non-tumor lung tissue. The chain employs TRBV6-4 and TRBJ2-3; D is unclear. The CDR3, as DNA: TGTGCCAGCAGTGACACTAACGGGAGCACAGATACGCAGTATTTT. It yields the protein CASSDTNGSTDTQYF.